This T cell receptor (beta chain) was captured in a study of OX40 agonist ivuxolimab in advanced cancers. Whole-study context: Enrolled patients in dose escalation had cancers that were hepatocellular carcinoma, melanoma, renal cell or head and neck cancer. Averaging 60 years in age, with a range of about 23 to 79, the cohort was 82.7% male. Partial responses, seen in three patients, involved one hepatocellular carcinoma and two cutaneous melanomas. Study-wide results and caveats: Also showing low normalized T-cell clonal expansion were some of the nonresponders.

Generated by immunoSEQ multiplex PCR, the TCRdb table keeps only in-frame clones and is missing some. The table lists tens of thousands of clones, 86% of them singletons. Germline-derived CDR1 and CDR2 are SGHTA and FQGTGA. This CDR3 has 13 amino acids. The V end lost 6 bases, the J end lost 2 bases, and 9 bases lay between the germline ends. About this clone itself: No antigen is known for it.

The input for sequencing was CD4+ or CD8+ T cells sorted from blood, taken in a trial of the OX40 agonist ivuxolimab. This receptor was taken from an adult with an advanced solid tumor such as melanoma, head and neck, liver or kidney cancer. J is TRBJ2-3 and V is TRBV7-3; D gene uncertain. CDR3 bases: TGTGCCAGCAGTTTCGACCCCACAGATACGCAGTATTTT. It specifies CASSFDPTDTQYF.